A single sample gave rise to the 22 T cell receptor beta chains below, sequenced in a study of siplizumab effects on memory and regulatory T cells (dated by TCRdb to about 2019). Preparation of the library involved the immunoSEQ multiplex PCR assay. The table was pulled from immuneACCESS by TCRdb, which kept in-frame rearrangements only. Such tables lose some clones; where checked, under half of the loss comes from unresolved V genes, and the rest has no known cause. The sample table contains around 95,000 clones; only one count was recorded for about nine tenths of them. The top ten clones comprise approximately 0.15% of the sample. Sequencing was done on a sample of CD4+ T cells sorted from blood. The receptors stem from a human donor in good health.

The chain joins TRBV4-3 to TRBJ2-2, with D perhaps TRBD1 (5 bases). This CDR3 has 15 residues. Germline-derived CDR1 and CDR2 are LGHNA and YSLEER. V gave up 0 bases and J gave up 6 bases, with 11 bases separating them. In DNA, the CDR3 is TGCGCCAGCAGCCAAGATCAGGGCATTCCCGGGGAGCTGTTTTTT. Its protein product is CASSQDQGIPGELFF.

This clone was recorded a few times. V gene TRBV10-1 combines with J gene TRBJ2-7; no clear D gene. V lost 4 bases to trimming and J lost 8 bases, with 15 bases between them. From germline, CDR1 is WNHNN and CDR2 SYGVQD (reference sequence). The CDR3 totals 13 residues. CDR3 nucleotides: TGCGCCAGCAGTGCCCAATACCGGTTTCAGCAGTACTTC. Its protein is CASSAQYRFQQYF.

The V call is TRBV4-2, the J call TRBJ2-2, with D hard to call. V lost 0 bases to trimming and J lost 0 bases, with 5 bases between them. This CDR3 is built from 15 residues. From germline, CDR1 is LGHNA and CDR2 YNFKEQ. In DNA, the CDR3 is TGTGCCAGCAGCCAAGATATAGCGAACACCGGGGAGCTGTTTTTT. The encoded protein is CASSQDIANTGELFF.

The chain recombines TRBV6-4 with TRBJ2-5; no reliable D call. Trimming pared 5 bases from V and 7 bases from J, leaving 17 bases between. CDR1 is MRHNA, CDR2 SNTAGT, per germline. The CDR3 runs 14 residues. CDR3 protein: CASSQVGFETTQYF. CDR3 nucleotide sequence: TGTGCCAGCAGTCAAGTGGGGTTTGAGACGACCCAGTACTTC.

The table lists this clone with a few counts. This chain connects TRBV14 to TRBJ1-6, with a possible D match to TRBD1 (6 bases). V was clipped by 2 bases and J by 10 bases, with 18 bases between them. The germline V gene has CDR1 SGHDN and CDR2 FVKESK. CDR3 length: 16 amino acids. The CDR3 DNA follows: TGTGCCAGCAGCCAAACCGACCTCAGGGGAGGCTCACCCCTCCACTTT. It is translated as CASSQTDLRGGSPLHF.

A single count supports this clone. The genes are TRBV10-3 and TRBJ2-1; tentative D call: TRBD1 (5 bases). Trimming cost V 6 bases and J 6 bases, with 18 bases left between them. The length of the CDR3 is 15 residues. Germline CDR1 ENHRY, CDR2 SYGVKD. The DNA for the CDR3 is TGTGCCATCAGACAGACAGTACAGGTCGGCAATGAGCAGTTCTTC. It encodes CAIRQTVQVGNEQFF.

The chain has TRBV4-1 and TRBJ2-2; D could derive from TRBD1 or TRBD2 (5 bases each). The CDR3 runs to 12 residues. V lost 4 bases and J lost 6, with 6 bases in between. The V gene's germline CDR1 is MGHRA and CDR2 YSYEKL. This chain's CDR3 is CASSRGAGELFF. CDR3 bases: TGCGCCAGCAGCCGAGGGGCCGGGGAGCTGTTTTTT.

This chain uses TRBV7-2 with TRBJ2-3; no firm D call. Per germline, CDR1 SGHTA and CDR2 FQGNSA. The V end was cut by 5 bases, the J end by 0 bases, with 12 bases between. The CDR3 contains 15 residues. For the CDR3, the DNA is TGTGCCAGCAGCCCAAGCTCCCGGAGCACAGATACGCAGTATTTT. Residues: CASSPSSRSTDTQYF.

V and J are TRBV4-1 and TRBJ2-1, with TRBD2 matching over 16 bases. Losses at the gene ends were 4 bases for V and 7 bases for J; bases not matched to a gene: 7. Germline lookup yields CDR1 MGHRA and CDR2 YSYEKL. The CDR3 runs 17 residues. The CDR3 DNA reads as TGCGCCAGCAGCCCGGGACTAGCGGGGGGGGTTGGGAATGAGCAGTTCTTC. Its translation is CASSPGLAGGVGNEQFF.

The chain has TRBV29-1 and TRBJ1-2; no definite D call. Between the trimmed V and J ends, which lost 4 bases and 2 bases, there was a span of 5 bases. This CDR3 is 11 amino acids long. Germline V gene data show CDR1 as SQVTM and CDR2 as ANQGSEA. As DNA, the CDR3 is TGCAGCGTTGTGAACAACTATGGCTACACCTTC. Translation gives CSVVNNYGYTF.

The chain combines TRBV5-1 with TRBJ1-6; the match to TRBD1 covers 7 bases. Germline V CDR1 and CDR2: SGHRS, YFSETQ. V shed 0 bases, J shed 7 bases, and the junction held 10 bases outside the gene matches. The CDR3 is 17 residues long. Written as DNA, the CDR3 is TGCGCCAGCAGCTTGGGGGCCCGTGGGACAGAGAATTCACCCCTCCACTTT. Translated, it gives CASSLGARGTENSPLHF.

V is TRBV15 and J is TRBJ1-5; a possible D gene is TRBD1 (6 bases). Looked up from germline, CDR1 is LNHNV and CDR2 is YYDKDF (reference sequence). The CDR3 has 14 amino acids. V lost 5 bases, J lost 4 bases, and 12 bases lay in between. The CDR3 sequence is CATSDSQGNQPQHF. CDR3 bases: TGTGCCACCAGCGACTCCCAGGGGAATCAGCCCCAGCATTTT.

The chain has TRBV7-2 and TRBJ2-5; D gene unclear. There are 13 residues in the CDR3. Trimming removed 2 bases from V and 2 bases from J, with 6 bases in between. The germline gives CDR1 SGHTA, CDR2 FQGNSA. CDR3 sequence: CASSLRIQETQYF. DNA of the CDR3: TGTGCCAGCAGCTTACGGATACAAGAGACCCAGTACTTC.

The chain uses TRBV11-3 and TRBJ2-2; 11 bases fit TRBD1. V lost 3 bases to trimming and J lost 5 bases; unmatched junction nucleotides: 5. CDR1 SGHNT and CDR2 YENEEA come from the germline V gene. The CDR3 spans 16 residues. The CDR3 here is CASSFGRDRGTGELFF. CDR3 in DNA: TGTGCCAGCAGCTTTGGCCGGGACAGGGGGACCGGGGAGCTGTTTTTT.

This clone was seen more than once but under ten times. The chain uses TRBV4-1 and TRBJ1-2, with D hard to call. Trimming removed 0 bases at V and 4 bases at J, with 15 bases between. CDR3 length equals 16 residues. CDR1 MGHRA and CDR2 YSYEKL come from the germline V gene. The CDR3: CASSQELKRHGYGYTF. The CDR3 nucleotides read TGCGCCAGCAGCCAAGAGCTGAAAAGACACGGCTATGGCTACACCTTC.

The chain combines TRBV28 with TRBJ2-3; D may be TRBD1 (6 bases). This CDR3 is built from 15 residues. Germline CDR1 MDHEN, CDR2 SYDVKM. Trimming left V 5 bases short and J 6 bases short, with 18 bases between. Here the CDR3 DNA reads TGTGCCAGCAGTACTTTTCGGACAGCCCAGGATACGCAGTATTTT. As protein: CASSTFRTAQDTQYF. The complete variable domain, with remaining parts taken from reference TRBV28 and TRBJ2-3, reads DVKVTQSSRYLVKRTGEKVFLECVQDMDHENMFWYRQDPGLGLRLIYFSYDVKMKEKGDIPEGYSVSREKKERFSLILESASTNQTSMYLCASSTFRTAQDTQYFGPGTRLTVL.

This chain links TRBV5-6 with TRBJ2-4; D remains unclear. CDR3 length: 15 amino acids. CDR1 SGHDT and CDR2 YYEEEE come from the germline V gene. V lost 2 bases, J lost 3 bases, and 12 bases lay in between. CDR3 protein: CASSFGSLGKNIQYF. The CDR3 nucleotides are TGTGCCAGCAGCTTCGGCAGCCTGGGCAAAAACATTCAGTACTTC.

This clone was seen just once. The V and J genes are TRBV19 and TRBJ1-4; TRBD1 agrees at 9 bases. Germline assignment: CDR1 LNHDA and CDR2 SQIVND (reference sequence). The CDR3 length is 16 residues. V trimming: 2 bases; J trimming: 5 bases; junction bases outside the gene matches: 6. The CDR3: CASSIRTGTGNEKLFF. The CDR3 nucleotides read TGTGCCAGTAGTATACGTACTGGGACAGGGAATGAAAAACTGTTTTTT.

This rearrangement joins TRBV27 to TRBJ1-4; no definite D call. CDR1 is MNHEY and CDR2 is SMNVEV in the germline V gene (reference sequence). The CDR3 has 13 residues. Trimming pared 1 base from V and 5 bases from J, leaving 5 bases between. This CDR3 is CASSLWLNEKLFF. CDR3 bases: TGTGCCAGCAGTTTATGGCTGAATGAAAAACTGTTTTTT.

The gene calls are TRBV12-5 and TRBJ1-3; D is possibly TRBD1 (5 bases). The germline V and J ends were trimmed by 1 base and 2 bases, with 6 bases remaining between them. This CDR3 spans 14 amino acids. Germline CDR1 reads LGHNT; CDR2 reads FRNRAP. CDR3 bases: TGTGCTAGTGGTTTGGGACAGACTGGAAACACCATATATTTT. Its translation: CASGLGQTGNTIYF.

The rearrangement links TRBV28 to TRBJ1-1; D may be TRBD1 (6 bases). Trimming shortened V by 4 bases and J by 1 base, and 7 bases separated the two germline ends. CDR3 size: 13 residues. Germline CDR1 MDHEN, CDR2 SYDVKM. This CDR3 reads CASSWTENTEAFF. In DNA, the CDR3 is TGTGCCAGCAGTTGGACAGAGAACACTGAAGCTTTCTTT.

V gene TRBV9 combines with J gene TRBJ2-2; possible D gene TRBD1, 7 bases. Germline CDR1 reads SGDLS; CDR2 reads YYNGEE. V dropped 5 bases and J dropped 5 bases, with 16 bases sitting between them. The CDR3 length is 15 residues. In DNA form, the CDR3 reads TGTGCCAGCAGGGCTTTCCAGGGGGGTACCGGGGAGCTGTTTTTT. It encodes CASRAFQGGTGELFF.